This TCR beta chain derives from a study of shared clonotypes between healthy human individuals. Findings of the study overall: Non-shared clonotypes displayed generation probabilities falling below those of clonotypes present in all four donors.

Turning to this clone: Its antigen is still unknown.

Data came from immunoSEQ multiplex PCR; TCRdb stores just in-frame clones and leaves some out. The data show more than 400,000 clones, about 96% seen once. The CDR3 totals 14 residues. Trimming at V came to 0 bases and at J to 10 bases, leaving 6 bases not matched to a gene. Germline CDR1 reads SGHRS; CDR2 reads YFSETQ. The V call is TRBV5-1, the J call TRBJ1-4, with TRBD1 matching 7 bases. The clonotype originates from a woman aged 25-40 years in good health. Sequencing input: naive CD4+ T cells sorted from blood. The subset denotes: CD45RA+ positively selected. The CDR3 nucleotides are TGCGCCAGCAGCTTGGGACAGGGCGAGGGAAAACTGTTTTTT. It translates to CASSLGQGEGKLFF.